This T cell receptor (beta chain) came from a study of blood T cells in healthy people across ages. A second PCR, run for about 7 to 11 cycles, used a sample-barcoded 5' primer plus a J-beta primer mix. TCRdb re-called the 5' RACE reads through MiXCR, storing one row per CDR3 protein. The repertoire holds 800,000 or so distinct CDR3 sequences, with about 42% as singletons. CDR1 and CDR2 from the germline V gene are MDHEN and SYDVKM. With 5 bases clipped from V and 11 bases from J, the junction kept 9 bases outside the gene matches. This CDR3 contains 14 residues. This sequence was found in a man older than 75 in good health. Sequences were obtained from blood. This chain joins TRBV28 and TRBJ2-4, with 10 bases identical to TRBD2. The CDR3 region has the DNA TGTGCCAGCAGTGTGACTAGCGGGCAGACGCTTCAGTACTTC. Encoded protein: CASSVTSGQTLQYF.